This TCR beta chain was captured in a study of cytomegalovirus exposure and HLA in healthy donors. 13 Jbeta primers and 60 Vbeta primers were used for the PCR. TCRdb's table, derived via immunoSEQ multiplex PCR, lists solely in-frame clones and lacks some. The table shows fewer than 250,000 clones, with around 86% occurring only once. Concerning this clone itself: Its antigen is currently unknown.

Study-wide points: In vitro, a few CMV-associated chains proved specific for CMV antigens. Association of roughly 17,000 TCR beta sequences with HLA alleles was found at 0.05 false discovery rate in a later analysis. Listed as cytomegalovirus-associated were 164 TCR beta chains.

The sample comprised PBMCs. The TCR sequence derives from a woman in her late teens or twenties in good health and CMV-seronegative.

The CDR3, as DNA: TGTGCCACCAGCAGAGATCTAGGCGCGTCATACTCTGGAAACACCATATATTTT. Protein: CATSRDLGASYSGNTIYF. The chain employs TRBV15 and TRBJ1-3, with D uncertain. Germline loops: CDR1 LNHNV, CDR2 YYDKDF (reference sequence). Deletions cut 0 bases from V and 0 bases from J, with 15 bases between. This CDR3 region has 18 residues.